This is a list of T cell receptor beta chains from one sample in a study of blood T cell repertoires in COVID-19. Generated by immunoSEQ multiplex PCR, the TCRdb table keeps only in-frame clones and is missing some. Of a few hundred thousand clones in the sample, around 81% were seen once. Input material: PBMCs or T cells enriched from blood (not recorded which). The source is a man over 45 who had recovered from COVID-19. Each CDR3 is given with its conserved first and last residue. D genes are given only for firm matches. Clone size is stated in some rows and not others, as once, few, many or a class when expanded.

abundance | j_gene | v_gene | d_gene | CDR3aa | CDR3nt
- | TRBJ2-2 | TRBV9 | TRBD2 | CASSVVAGGPGELFF | TGTGCCAGCAGCGTAGTAGCGGGGGGCCCCGGGGAGCTGTTTTTT
- | TRBJ1-5 | TRBV6-6 | - | CASRKQGSQPQHF | TGTGCCAGCAGGAAACAGGGCAGTCAGCCCCAGCATTTT
- | TRBJ1-1 | TRBV5-1 | TRBD1 | CASSWGPPGGITEAFF | TGCGCCAGCAGCTGGGGCCCTCCAGGGGGGATCACTGAAGCTTTCTTT
- | TRBJ2-7 | TRBV7-9 | - | CASSLVAGKPYEQYF | TGTGCCAGCAGCTTAGTGGCGGGCAAACCCTACGAGCAGTACTTC
- | TRBJ1-2 | TRBV3-1/TRBV3-2 | - | CASSTTREGGYTF | TGTGCCAGCAGTACCACCAGGGAGGGAGGCTACACCTTC
- | TRBJ2-3 | TRBV7-6 | TRBD1 | CASSFSGQGTDTQYF | TGTGCCAGCAGCTTCTCTGGACAGGGCACAGATACGCAGTATTTT
few | TRBJ2-6 | TRBV6-6 | TRBD1 | CASSPNTMDRPLTGANVLTF | TGTGCCAGCAGTCCTAACACCATGGACAGGCCCCTTACTGGGGCCAACGTCCTGACTTTC
- | TRBJ1-5 | TRBV9 | - | CASSVDVRQLLYSNQPQHF | TGTGCCAGCAGCGTAGATGTAAGACAGCTACTTTATAGCAATCAGCCCCAGCATTTT
- | TRBJ1-4 | TRBV10-3 | TRBD1 | CAISGTGREKLFF | TGTGCCATCAGTGGGACAGGCCGTGAAAAACTGTTTTTT
- | TRBJ2-1 | TRBV5-4 | - | CASSLIGSVKEDNEQFF | TGTGCCAGCAGCTTGATCGGTAGCGTCAAGGAGGACAATGAGCAGTTCTTC
- | TRBJ2-2 | TRBV28 | TRBD1 | CASRRDRAGGELFF | TGTGCCAGCAGGCGGGACAGGGCTGGCGGGGAGCTGTTTTTT
- | TRBJ2-2 | TRBV3-1/TRBV3-2 | - | CASSRKSGGRSTGELFF | TGTGCCAGCAGTCGGAAATCAGGGGGGCGAAGCACCGGGGAGCTGTTTTTT
- | TRBJ1-1 | TRBV30 | TRBD1 | CAWEGGGWTEAFF | TGTGCCTGGGAAGGGGGCGGGTGGACTGAAGCTTTCTTT
- | TRBJ2-6 | TRBV28 | TRBD2 | CASSSAGSRAGANVLTF | TGTGCCAGCAGTTCAGCGGGGTCGCGCGCTGGGGCCAACGTCCTGACTTTC
- | TRBJ2-7 | TRBV9 | - | CASSVGQGMGSYEQYF | TGTGCCAGCAGCGTAGGGCAGGGCATGGGGTCCTACGAGCAGTACTTC
- | TRBJ2-3 | TRBV7-8 | - | CASSLMTTAQYF | TGTGCCAGCAGCCTCATGACTACAGCGCAGTATTTT
- | TRBJ2-3 | TRBV5-5 | TRBD2 | CASSLRLAGSTDTQYF | TGTGCCAGCAGCTTAAGACTAGCGGGAAGCACAGATACGCAGTATTTT
- | TRBJ2-3 | TRBV7-3 | TRBD1 | CASSTGQGGTDTQYF | TGTGCCAGCAGCACAGGACAGGGGGGGACAGATACGCAGTATTTT
- | TRBJ2-5 | TRBV6-5 | - | CASRGGPKTETQYF | TGTGCCAGCCGAGGAGGTCCAAAAACGGAGACCCAGTACTTC
- | TRBJ2-2 | TRBV5-5 | TRBD2 | CASSPLPGLAGGTGELFF | TGTGCCAGCAGCCCGCTACCGGGACTAGCGGGAGGCACCGGGGAGCTGTTTTTT
once | TRBJ1-2 | TRBV6-5 | - | CASSSKTFLSYGYTF | TGTGCCAGCAGTTCAAAGACATTCCTCTCCTATGGCTACACCTTC
- | TRBJ2-7 | TRBV21-1 | - | CASSVFRRGPGEQYF | TGTGCCAGCAGCGTTTTTCGAAGGGGGCCGGGAGAGCAGTACTTC
few | TRBJ1-3 | TRBV2 | TRBD1 | CASSVVQGATGNTIYF | TGTGCCAGCAGCGTAGTACAGGGGGCGACTGGAAACACCATATATTTT
- | TRBJ2-1 | TRBV7-6 | TRBD1 | CASSDRQGLWNEQFF | TGTGCCAGCAGCGACCGACAGGGCCTGTGGAATGAGCAGTTCTTC
- | TRBJ1-2 | TRBV29-1 | - | CSVRALWTSEGYTF | TGCAGCGTTAGAGCCCTATGGACATCTGAAGGCTACACCTTC
- | TRBJ1-4 | TRBV5-1 | - | CASSLGQVAANEKLFF | TGCGCCAGCAGCTTGGGTCAGGTGGCAGCTAATGAAAAACTGTTTTTT
once | TRBJ1-1 | TRBV7-2 | - | CASSPTVNTEAFF | TGTGCCAGCAGCCCTACAGTGAACACTGAAGCTTTCTTT
- | TRBJ2-1 | TRBV6-4 | - | CASSDSATLNEQFF | TGTGCCAGCAGTGACTCCGCGACTCTCAATGAGCAGTTCTTC
- | TRBJ2-3 | TRBV10-2 | TRBD2 | CASSSGGRDTQYF | TGCGCCAGCAGTAGCGGGGGGCGGGATACGCAGTATTTT
- | TRBJ2-7 | TRBV12-5 | - | CASGPRGSGMYEQYF | TGTGCTAGTGGCCCCAGGGGATCCGGGATGTACGAGCAGTACTTC
- | TRBJ1-1 | TRBV18 | TRBD1 | CASSPVAGGRNIEAFF | TGTGCCAGCTCACCAGTGGCAGGGGGCCGAAATATTGAAGCTTTCTTT
- | TRBJ2-2 | TRBV5-1 | - | CASQGSGTGELFF | TGCGCCAGCCAGGGTTCGGGCACCGGGGAGCTGTTTTTT
- | TRBJ1-1 | TRBV27 | TRBD1 | CASGGYRGIAEAFF | TGTGCCAGCGGGGGATACAGGGGTATCGCTGAAGCTTTCTTT
- | TRBJ2-2 | TRBV29-1 | TRBD1 | CSGGQGFTGELFF | TGCAGCGGGGGACAGGGTTTTACCGGGGAGCTGTTTTTT
- | TRBJ2-2 | TRBV7-9 | - | CASGLPQASGELFF | TGTGCCAGCGGATTACCTCAGGCGAGCGGGGAGCTGTTTTTT
- | TRBJ2-7 | TRBV15 | TRBD2 | CATSRDYSIERERNEQYF | TGTGCCACCAGCAGAGATTACAGCATCGAGCGGGAGAGGAACGAGCAGTACTTC
- | TRBJ2-1 | TRBV19 | TRBD2 | CASTQTGLAGARRNYNEQFF | TGTGCCAGTACCCAAACGGGACTAGCGGGGGCCCGACGGAACTACAATGAGCAGTTCTTC
- | TRBJ2-7 | TRBV19 | - | CASSRSAAGTYEQYF | TGTGCCAGTAGTAGGTCGGCGGCGGGTACCTACGAGCAGTACTTC
- | TRBJ2-2 | TRBV18 | TRBD2 | CASSPASGRYNTGELFF | TGTGCCAGCTCACCCGCTAGCGGGAGATATAACACCGGGGAGCTGTTTTTT
once | TRBJ1-5 | TRBV27 | - | CASGVRGHQPQHF | TGTGCCAGCGGAGTCAGGGGTCATCAGCCCCAGCATTTT
few | TRBJ2-7 | TRBV11-2 | - | CASTPGLANSYEQYF | TGTGCCAGCACCCCCGGGCTAGCGAATTCCTACGAGCAGTACTTC
- | TRBJ1-1 | TRBV3-1/TRBV3-2 | - | CASSQAGGTEAFF | TGTGCCAGCAGCCAAGCCGGGGGGACTGAAGCTTTCTTT
once | TRBJ1-5 | TRBV5-1 | - | CASSAGTFSNQPQHF | TGCGCCAGCAGCGCCGGGACTTTTAGCAATCAGCCCCAGCATTTT
- | TRBJ1-1 | TRBV10-1 | - | CASSEVQGGTEAFF | TGCGCCAGCAGTGAGGTCCAGGGCGGCACTGAAGCTTTCTTT